This TCR beta chain emerged from a study of shared clonotypes between healthy human individuals. Study-wide background: Per-donor plates numbered three CD4 naive, three CD4 memory, two CD8 naive and one CD8 memory.

The genomic DNA of each subset was split evenly across several immunoSEQ plates. Clones were sequenced by immunoSEQ multiplex PCR, and TCRdb holds only the in-frame ones, with some missing. The repertoire holds about 2.4 million clones, with 80% to 95% as singletons. Germline V gene sequence: CDR1 SGHTA, CDR2 FQGNSA. The CDR3 spans 14 residues. V was pared by 2 bases and J by 5 bases, with 4 bases of the junction left unmatched. Findings and caveats of the study: It was anticipated that sequencing depth would influence how many clonotypes donors shared.

As to this clone: Its matching antigen is unknown.

The V and J genes are TRBV7-2 and TRBJ2-7, with 9 bases matching TRBD2. The sequenced sample consisted of naive CD4+ T cells from PBMCs. Stated subset: CD45RA+ positively selected. The TCR sequence derives from a man younger than 30 in good health. Some clones in this sample may be carry-over from other donors' samples. CDR3 region: CASSLKREDDEQYF. For the CDR3, the DNA is TGTGCCAGCAGCTTAAAGCGGGAGGACGACGAGCAGTACTTC.